These 6 T cell receptor beta chains were sequenced from one sample in a study of T-cell reconstitution after alpha-beta-depleted transplantation in children. Researchers prepared the TCRbeta library using unique molecular identifiers, the study reports. Via MiXCR, TCRdb re-called the PCR reads, giving one row per CDR3 protein. The profile covers around 960,000 distinct CDR3 sequences, with about 30% appearing a single time and roughly 30% taken by the ten largest. The sample here was PBMCs, mostly from graft donor cells, taken 360 days after TCRalphabeta/CD19-depleted stem cell transplant. These receptors were taken from a boy younger than two who had a stem cell transplant for SCID, so the T cells may come from the graft donor.

This clonotype was observed a handful of times. The chain joins TRBV25-1 to TRBJ2-5; 10 bases align to TRBD2. The length of the CDR3 is 13 residues. Germline CDR1 is MGHDK and CDR2 is SYGVNS. With V trimmed by 7 bases and J by 5 bases, 4 bases remained unmatched. This chain's CDR3 is CASTGLALETQYF. DNA for the CDR3: TGTGCCAGCACGGGACTAGCGTTGGAGACCCAGTACTTC.

Remarks on this clonotype: This clone may be a read error of a much larger clone one base away. This chain links TRBV11-2 with TRBJ2-5; TRBD2 aligns across 11 bases. This CDR3 contains 16 residues. V shed 5 bases, J shed 0 bases, and the junction held 5 bases outside the gene matches. The germline V gene encodes CDR1 SGHAT and CDR2 FQNNGV. The DNA of the CDR3 is TGTGCCAGCAGCCGCCTAGCGGGGGGCCACCAAGAGACCCAGTACTTC. Residues: CASSRLAGGHQETQYF.

V is TRBV6-5 and J is TRBJ1-2, with TRBD1 matching 10 bases. Germline V lookup: CDR1 MNHEY, CDR2 SVGAGI. Unmatched junction bases numbered 6, after V lost 4 bases and J lost 4 bases. This CDR3 is built from 15 residues. The CDR3: CASSFWDRGGYGYTF. DNA for the CDR3: TGTGCCAGCAGTTTCTGGGACAGGGGTGGCTATGGCTACACCTTC.

The rearrangement uses TRBV5-1 and TRBJ1-5; 7 bases fit TRBD1. Germline loops: CDR1 SGHRS, CDR2 YFSETQ. CDR3 size: 14 residues. V lost 4 bases, J lost 6 bases, and 7 bases stayed unmatched. CDR3 protein: CASSPGQPGQPQHF. CDR3 coding DNA: TGCGCCAGCAGCCCGGGACAGCCCGGTCAGCCCCAGCATTTT.

A few counts support this clonotype. The junction differs from germline at one of its ends, possibly a read error. This chain uses TRBV5-1 with TRBJ1-3, with a possible D match to TRBD1 (5 bases). From germline, CDR1 is SGHRS and CDR2 YFSETQ. This CDR3 spans 17 amino acids. The CDR3 coding sequence is TGCGCCAGCAGATTGGGAGACGGGACCATCTCTGGAAACACCATATATTTT. This gives the protein CASRLGDGTISGNTIYF.

This chain uses TRBV29-1 with TRBJ1-1, with D maybe TRBD1 (6 bases). CDR1 and CDR2 (germline): SQVTM, ANQGSEA. V was cut by 8 bases and J by 3 bases, with 13 bases left in between. The length of the CDR3 is 12 residues. For the CDR3, the DNA is TGCAGCTTCCGAGGGGGGTACACTGAAGCTTTCTTT. Its translation: CSFRGGYTEAFF. The variable domain in full, with the rest retrieved from reference TRBV29-1 and TRBJ1-1, is SAVISQKPSRDICQRGTSLTIQCQVDSQVTMMFWYRQQPGQSLTLIATANQGSEATYESGFVIDKFPISRPNLTFSTLTVSNMSPEDSSIYLCSFRGGYTEAFFGQGTRLTVV.